These 17 T cell receptor beta chains share one sample of origin, sequenced in a study of blood T cell repertoires in COVID-19. Repertoires were generated with immunoSEQ multiplex PCR, while TCRdb's copy carries only in-frame clones and drops some. The sample carries 110,000 to 150,000 clones, about four fifths recorded once. The material sequenced was peripheral blood. The source is a human donor in a cohort sampled during active COVID-19.

This clone has at least ten counts. This chain links TRBV7-9 with TRBJ1-5; 10 bases align to TRBD1. Per germline, CDR1 SEHNR and CDR2 FQNEAQ (reference sequence). The CDR3 is 17 amino acids. J gave up 4 bases and V 2 bases, and 8 bases lay outside the gene matches. The CDR3 DNA sequence: TGTGCCAGCAGCTTATCGGCGGACAGGGGGATGAATCAGCCCCAGCATTTT. Translating gives CASSLSADRGMNQPQHF.

This chain joins TRBV3-1 (or the pseudogene TRBV3-2) and TRBJ2-7, with 9 nucleotides matching TRBD2. CDR1 and CDR2 from the germline V gene are LGHDT and YNNKEL (reference sequence). V was clipped by 4 bases and J by 0 bases; unmatched bases: 16. This CDR3 has 19 residues. The CDR3 DNA is TGTGCCAGCAGCCCCACGCAGCTGACTAGCGGAAAACCCTCCTACGAGCAGTACTTC. It is translated as CASSPTQLTSGKPSYEQYF.

The chain carries TRBV18 and TRBJ2-5; D is unresolved. CDR3 length equals 13 residues. Germline CDR1 is KGHSH and CDR2 is LQKENI. Trimming stripped 0 bases from V and 3 bases from J, with 5 bases between. CDR3 residues: CASSPPGEETQYF. CDR3 DNA: TGTGCCAGCTCACCACCAGGAGAAGAGACCCAGTACTTC.

The V gene is TRBV7-2, the J gene TRBJ1-6; 7 bases are shared with TRBD1. Germline trimming cut 1 base from V and 8 bases from J; bases unmatched to any gene: 5. The CDR3 is made up of 15 amino acids. The germline V gene has CDR1 SGHTA and CDR2 FQGNSA. For the CDR3, the DNA is TGTGCCAGCAGCTTAGGGACAGGAACGGATTCACCCCTCCACTTT. It specifies CASSLGTGTDSPLHF.

The chain combines TRBV5-3 with TRBJ2-7; possibly TRBD1 for D (6 bases). TRBV5-3 is assigned to the ORF class and has an uncertain function. This CDR3 has 13 amino acids. V lost 3 bases and J 6 bases, leaving 13 bases between the germline ends. In nucleotides, the CDR3 is TGTGCCAGAAGCTACCTTACAGGGCCCGAGCAGTACTTC. Its translation: CARSYLTGPEQYF.

The chain links TRBV18 to TRBJ2-5, with D perhaps matching TRBD2 (6 bases). Trimming removed 4 bases from V and 4 bases from J, with 10 bases in between. The CDR3 is 13 amino acids. CDR1 and CDR2 (germline): KGHSH, LQKENI. The CDR3: CASSLGLSETQYF. The CDR3 bases are TGTGCCAGCTCACTGGGACTTTCAGAGACCCAGTACTTC.

V gene TRBV5-1 combines with J gene TRBJ2-5, with 12 bases lining up with TRBD2. The trim removed 0 bases at V and 3 bases at J, leaving 6 bases unmatched. Germline values: CDR1 SGHRS, CDR2 YFSETQ. This CDR3 spans 17 amino acids. CDR3 DNA sequence: TGCGCCAGCAGCTTGGGTCTAGCGGGAGGGCCTAAAGAGACCCAGTACTTC. Its protein product is CASSLGLAGGPKETQYF.

The rearrangement joins TRBV10-3 to TRBJ2-7; 9 bases map to TRBD2. This CDR3 comprises 13 residues. Unmatched junction bases numbered 3, after V lost 4 bases and J lost 5 bases. CDR1 ENHRY and CDR2 SYGVKD come from the germline V gene. CDR3 bases: TGTGCCATCAGTGCGTTAGCGGGAGACGAGCAGTACTTC. Its translation: CAISALAGDEQYF.

This rearrangement joins TRBV24-1 to TRBJ2-7; D is unclear. The CDR3 is made up of 12 amino acids. Trimming took 3 bases from V and 3 from J, leaving 5 bases between them. Per germline, CDR1 KGHDR and CDR2 SFDVKD. The CDR3 loop reads CATSDPGYEQYF. DNA for the CDR3: TGTGCCACCAGTGATCCCGGCTACGAGCAGTACTTC.

The chain's CDR3 is CASSAVGSGSLKQFF. In DNA, the CDR3 is TGTGCCAGCAGCGCGGTGGGTAGCGGGAGCTTAAAGCAGTTCTTC. This rearrangement joins TRBV5-6 to TRBJ2-1; 9 bases are shared with TRBD2. This CDR3 region has 15 residues. The junction had 13 bases not matched to a gene; V was cut back by 4 bases and J by 11 bases. Germline loops: CDR1 SGHDT, CDR2 YYEEEE.

V gene TRBV6-6 combines with J gene TRBJ1-6; 8 bases are shared with TRBD1. V dropped 5 bases and J dropped 10; count of bases not matched to a gene: 4. The CDR3 totals 13 residues. From germline, CDR1 is MNHNY and CDR2 SVGAGI (reference sequence). In DNA form, the CDR3 reads TGTGCCAGCAGTCGACAGGGGAACTCACCCCTCCACTTT. This sequence encodes CASSRQGNSPLHF.

The chain employs TRBV27 and TRBJ2-1, with 7 bases fitting TRBD2. CDR3 length equals 15 residues. In germline, CDR1 is MNHEY, CDR2 SMNVEV (reference sequence). The V gene end was trimmed by 2 bases and the J gene end by 2 bases; junction bases not matched to a gene: 3. Here the CDR3 DNA reads TGTGCCAGCAGTTTAGCGGGAGCGACCTACAATGAGCAGTTCTTC. As protein: CASSLAGATYNEQFF.

V and J are TRBV5-1 and TRBJ1-2, with 10 bases matching TRBD1. Germline CDR1 is SGHRS and CDR2 is YFSETQ. V shed 0 bases, J shed 4 bases, and the junction held 3 bases outside the gene matches. The CDR3 is 15 residues long. The CDR3 loop is CASSLDGTGVYGYTF. The DNA of the CDR3 is TGCGCCAGCAGCTTGGACGGGACAGGGGTCTATGGCTACACCTTC.

The chain has TRBV2 and TRBJ1-4; 7 bases fit TRBD1. Per germline, CDR1 SNHLY and CDR2 FYNNEI. This CDR3 is 15 amino acids long. Losses at the gene ends were 1 base for V and 8 bases for J; bases not matched to a gene: 7. Here the CDR3 reads CASSEGDRVSEKLFF. Here the CDR3 DNA reads TGTGCCAGCAGTGAAGGAGACAGGGTGAGCGAAAAACTGTTTTTT.

This sequence joins TRBV12-3 or TRBV12-4 and TRBJ2-5; D is uncertain. The CDR3 is 12 residues long. Trimming took 5 bases from V and 5 from J, leaving 9 bases between them. The DNA of the CDR3 is TGTGCCAGCAGTCTCATGGAGGAGACCCAGTACTTC. Its translation is CASSLMEETQYF.

The chain has TRBV12-3 or TRBV12-4 and TRBJ1-3, with D hard to call. The length of the CDR3 is 13 residues. The V gene lost 1 base and the J gene lost 3 bases, with 4 bases spanning the gap. The CDR3 DNA is TGTGCCAGCAGTTTAGTTCGTGGAAACACCATATATTTT. Protein: CASSLVRGNTIYF.

The chain couples TRBV28 to TRBJ1-2; D ambiguous. The CDR3 is made up of 17 amino acids. CDR1 is MDHEN and CDR2 is SYDVKM in the germline V gene. With 5 bases removed from V and 0 bases from J, the gap between germline ends came to 19 bases. The CDR3, as DNA: TGTGCCAGCAGTACTACCCGACTGATCACTACTAACTATGGCTACACCTTC. Its protein is CASSTTRLITTNYGYTF.